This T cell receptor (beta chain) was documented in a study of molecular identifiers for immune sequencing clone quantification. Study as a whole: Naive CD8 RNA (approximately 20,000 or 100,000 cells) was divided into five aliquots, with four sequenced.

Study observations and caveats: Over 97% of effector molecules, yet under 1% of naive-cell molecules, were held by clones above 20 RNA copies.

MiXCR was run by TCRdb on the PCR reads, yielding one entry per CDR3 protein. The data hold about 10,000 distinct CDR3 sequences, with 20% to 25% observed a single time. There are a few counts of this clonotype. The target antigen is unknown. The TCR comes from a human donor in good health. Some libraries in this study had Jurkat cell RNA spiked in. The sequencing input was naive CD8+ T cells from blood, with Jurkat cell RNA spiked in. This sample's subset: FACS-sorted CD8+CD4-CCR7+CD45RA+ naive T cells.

CDR3 residues: CASSQGGGGYEQYF. The DNA of the CDR3 is TGCGCCAGCAGCCAAGGGGGTGGAGGATACGAGCAGTACTTC. This chain connects TRBV4-1 to TRBJ2-7, with a weak D call TRBD2 (5 bases). The V end was cut by 1 base, the J end by 4 bases, with 11 bases between. The germline CDR1 and CDR2 sequences are MGHRA and YSYEKL. This CDR3 comprises 14 residues.